One T cell receptor (beta chain) is described in this entry. Its target is not known. Germline loops: CDR1 SGDLS, CDR2 YYNGEE. The CDR3 runs to 14 residues. These data come from a study of T cells expressing NK-cell markers. Study results and limitations: The share of CD8+ T cells held by dominant NKG2C+ clonotypes was about 1.0-7.5% in several donors.

TCRdb re-called the 5' RACE reads and gives one entry per CDR3 protein, without DNA. Its table records roughly 430,000 distinct CDR3 sequences. The rearrangement joins TRBV9 to TRBJ2-3. This TCR derives from a woman aged 18 to 75 in good health. The sample was blood T cells: a sorted CD56 or NKG2C T cell subset, CD4+ or CD8+ T cells, or bulk PBMC T cells (not recorded which). CDR3 sequence reads: CASSVGVSADTQYF.